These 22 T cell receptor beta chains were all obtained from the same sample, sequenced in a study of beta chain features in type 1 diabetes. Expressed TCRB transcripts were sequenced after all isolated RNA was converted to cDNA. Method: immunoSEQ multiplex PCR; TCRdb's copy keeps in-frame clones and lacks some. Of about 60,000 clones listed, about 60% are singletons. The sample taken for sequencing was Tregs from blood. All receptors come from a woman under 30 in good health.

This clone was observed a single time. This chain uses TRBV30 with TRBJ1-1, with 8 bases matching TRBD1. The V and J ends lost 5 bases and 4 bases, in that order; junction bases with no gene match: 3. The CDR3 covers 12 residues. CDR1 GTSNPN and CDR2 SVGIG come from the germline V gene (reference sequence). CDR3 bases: TGTGCCTGGGACAGGGGATCCACTGAAGCTTTCTTT. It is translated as CAWDRGSTEAFF.

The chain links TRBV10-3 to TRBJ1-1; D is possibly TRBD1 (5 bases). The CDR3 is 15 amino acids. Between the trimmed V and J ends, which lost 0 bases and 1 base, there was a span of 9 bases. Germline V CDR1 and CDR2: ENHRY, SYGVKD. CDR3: CAISESPDRNTEAFF. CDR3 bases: TGTGCCATCAGTGAGTCCCCCGACAGGAACACTGAAGCTTTCTTT.

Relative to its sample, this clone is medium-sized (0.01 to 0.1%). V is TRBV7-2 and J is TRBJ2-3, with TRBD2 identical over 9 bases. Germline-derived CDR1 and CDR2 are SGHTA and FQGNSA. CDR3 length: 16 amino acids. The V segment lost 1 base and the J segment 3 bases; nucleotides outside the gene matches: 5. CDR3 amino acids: CASSLGYAGGTDTQYF. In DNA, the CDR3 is TGTGCCAGCAGCTTAGGGTATGCGGGGGGGACAGATACGCAGTATTTT.

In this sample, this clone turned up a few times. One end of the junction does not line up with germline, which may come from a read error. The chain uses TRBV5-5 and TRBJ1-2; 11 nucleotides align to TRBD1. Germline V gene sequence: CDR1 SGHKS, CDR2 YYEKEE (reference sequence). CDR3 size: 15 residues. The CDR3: CASSLGQGANYGYTF. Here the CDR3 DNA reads TGTGCCAGCAGTTTGGGACAGGGGGCTAACTATGGCTACACCTTC.

The CDR3 DNA follows: TGTGCCAGCAGTTCGTCTGGACTAGCTCCAACGTACGAGCAGTACTTC. Translation: CASSSSGLAPTYEQYF. This chain links TRBV6-5 with TRBJ2-7; 8 nucleotides match TRBD2. Germline CDR1 and CDR2: MNHEY and SVGAGI. J was trimmed by 4 bases and V by 4 bases; bases with no gene match: 12. The CDR3 sequence is 16 residues long.

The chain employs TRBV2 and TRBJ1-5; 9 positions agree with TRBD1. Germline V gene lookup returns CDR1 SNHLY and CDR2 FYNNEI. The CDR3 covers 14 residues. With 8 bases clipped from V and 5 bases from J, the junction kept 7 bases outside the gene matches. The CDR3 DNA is TGTGCCAGCTCTGACAGGGGGTGGGATCAGCCCCAGCATTTT. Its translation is CASSDRGWDQPQHF.

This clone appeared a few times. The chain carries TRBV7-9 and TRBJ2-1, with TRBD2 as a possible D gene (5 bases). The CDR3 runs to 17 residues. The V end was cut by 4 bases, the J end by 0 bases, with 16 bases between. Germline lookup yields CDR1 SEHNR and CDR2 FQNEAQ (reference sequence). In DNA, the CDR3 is TGTGCCAGCAGCTCCTCTAGCATTAGGAGCTCCTACAATGAGCAGTTCTTC. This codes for CASSSSSIRSSYNEQFF.

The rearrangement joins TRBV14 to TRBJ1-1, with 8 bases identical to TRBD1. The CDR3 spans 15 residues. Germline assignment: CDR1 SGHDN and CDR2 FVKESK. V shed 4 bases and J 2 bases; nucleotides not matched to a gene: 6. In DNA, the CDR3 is TGTGCCAGCAGCCCGGGACAGGAGGTTAACACTGAAGCTTTCTTT. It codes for CASSPGQEVNTEAFF.

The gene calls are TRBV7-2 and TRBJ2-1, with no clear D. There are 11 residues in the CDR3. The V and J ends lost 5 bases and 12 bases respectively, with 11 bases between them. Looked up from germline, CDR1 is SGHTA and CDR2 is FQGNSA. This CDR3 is CASSGALAQFF. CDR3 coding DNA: TGTGCCAGCAGCGGAGCCCTGGCGCAGTTCTTC.

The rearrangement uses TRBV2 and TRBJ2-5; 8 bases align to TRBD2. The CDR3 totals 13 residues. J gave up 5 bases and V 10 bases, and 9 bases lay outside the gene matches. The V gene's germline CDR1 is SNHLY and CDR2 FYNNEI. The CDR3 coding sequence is TGTGCCACATCCCCGGGACTAGGGGAGACCCAGTACTTC. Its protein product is CATSPGLGETQYF.

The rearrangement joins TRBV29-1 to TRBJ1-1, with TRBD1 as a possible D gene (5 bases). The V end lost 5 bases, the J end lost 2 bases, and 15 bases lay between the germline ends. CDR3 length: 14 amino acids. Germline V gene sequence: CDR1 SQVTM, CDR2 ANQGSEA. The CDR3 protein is CSVNGGGSNTEAFF. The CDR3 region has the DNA TGCAGCGTTAACGGGGGGGGGTCAAACACTGAAGCTTTCTTT.

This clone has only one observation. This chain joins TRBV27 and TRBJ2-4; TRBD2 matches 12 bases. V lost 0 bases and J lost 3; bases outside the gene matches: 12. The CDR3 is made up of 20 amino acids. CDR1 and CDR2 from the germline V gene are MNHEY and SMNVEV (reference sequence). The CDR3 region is CASSLSNGLAGGRGKNIQYF. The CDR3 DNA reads TGTGCCAGCAGTTTATCAAACGGGCTAGCGGGGGGGAGAGGCAAAAACATTCAGTACTTC.

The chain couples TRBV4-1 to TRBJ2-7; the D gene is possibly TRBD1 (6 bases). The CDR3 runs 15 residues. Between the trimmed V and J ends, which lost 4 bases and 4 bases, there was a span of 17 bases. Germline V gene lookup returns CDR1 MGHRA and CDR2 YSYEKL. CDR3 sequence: CASSRSLAGDYEQYF. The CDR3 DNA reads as TGCGCCAGCAGCCGATCGTTAGCAGGGGATTACGAGCAGTACTTC.

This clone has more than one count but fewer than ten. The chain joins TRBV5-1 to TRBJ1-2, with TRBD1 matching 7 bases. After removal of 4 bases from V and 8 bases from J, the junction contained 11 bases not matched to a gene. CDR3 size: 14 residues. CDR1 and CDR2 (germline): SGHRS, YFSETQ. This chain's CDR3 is CASSVGGQGDGYTF. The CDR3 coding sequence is TGCGCCAGCAGCGTTGGGGGGCAGGGGGACGGCTACACCTTC.

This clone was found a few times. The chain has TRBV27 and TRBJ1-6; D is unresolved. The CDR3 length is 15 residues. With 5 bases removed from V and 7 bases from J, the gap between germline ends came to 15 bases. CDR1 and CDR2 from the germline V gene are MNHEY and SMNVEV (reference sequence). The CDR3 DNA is TGTGCCAGCAGTGGGTACCTAGGCCCCAATTCACCCCTCCACTTT. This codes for CASSGYLGPNSPLHF.

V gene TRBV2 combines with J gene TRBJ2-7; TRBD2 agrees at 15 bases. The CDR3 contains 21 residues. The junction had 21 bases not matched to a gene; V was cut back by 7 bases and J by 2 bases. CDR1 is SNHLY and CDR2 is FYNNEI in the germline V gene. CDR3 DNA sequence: TGTGCCAGCACCAAGCAACGCCATTCCGGGACTAGCGGGAGGCCTACCTACGAGCAGTACTTC. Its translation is CASTKQRHSGTSGRPTYEQYF.

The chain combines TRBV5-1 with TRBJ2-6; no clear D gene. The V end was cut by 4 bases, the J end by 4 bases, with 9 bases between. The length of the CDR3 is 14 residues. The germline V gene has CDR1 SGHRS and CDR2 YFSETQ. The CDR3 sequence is CASSGATGANVLTF. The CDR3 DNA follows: TGCGCCAGCAGCGGAGCGACCGGGGCCAACGTCCTGACTTTC.

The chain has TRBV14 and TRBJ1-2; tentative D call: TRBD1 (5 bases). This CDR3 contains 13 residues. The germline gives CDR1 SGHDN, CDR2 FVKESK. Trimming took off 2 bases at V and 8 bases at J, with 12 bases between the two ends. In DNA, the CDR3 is TGTGCCAGCAGCCAAAGGCAGGGTGGAGGCTACACCTTC. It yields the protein CASSQRQGGGYTF.

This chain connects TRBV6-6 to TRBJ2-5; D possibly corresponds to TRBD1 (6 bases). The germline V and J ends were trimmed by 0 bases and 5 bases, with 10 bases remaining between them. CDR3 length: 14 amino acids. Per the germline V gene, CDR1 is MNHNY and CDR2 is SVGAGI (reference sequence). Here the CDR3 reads CASSYSTGPETQYF. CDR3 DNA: TGTGCCAGCAGTTACTCGACAGGACCCGAGACCCAGTACTTC.

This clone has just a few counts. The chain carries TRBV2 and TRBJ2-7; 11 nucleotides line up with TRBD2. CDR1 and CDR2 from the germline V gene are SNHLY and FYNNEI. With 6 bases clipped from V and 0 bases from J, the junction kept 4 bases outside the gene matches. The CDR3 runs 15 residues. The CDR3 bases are TGTGCCAGCAGGGTGACTAGCGGGATCTCCTACGAGCAGTACTTC. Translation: CASRVTSGISYEQYF.

The CDR3 DNA follows: TGCGCCAGCAGCTTGGTAGGAGTTAAGCAGTTCTTC. Translated: CASSLVGVKQFF. The chain employs TRBV5-1 and TRBJ2-1; unclear D gene. Trimming cost V 0 bases and J 11 bases, with 9 bases left between them. The CDR3 extends over 12 amino acids. CDR1 is SGHRS, CDR2 YFSETQ, per germline. Looking up the rest from reference TRBV5-1 and TRBJ2-1 gives the full variable domain: KAGVTQTPRYLIKTRGQQVTLSCSPISGHRSVSWYQQTPGQGLQFLFEYFSETQRNKGNFPGRFSGRQFSNSRSEMNVSTLELGDSALYLCASSLVGVKQFFGPGTRLTVL.

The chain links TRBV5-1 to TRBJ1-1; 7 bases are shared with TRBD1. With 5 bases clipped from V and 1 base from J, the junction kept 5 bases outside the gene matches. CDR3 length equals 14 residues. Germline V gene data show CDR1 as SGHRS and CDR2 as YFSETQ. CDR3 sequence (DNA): TGCGCCAGCAGGTTCCGACAGGGGAACACTGAAGCTTTCTTT. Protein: CASRFRQGNTEAFF.